The rows below give T cell receptor beta chains drawn from one sample of a study of blood T cell repertoires in COVID-19. Assay: immunoSEQ multiplex PCR; the TCRdb copy retains only in-frame clones and omits some. The sample consists of some 33,000 clones, roughly 90% of them appearing once. What was sequenced was peripheral blood. The receptor source for this set is a man between 60 and 75 years old with acute or convalescent COVID-19. Each CDR3 is given with its conserved first and last residue. Each record gives: clone size, D gene, J gene, V gene, CDR3 protein. D genes are given only for firm matches. Rows give clone size only sometimes, using once, few, many, or a class for an expanded clone.

>.|.|TRBJ2-2|TRBV5-1
CASSLVPGLNTGELFF
>.|.|TRBJ1-2|TRBV10-3
CAVSQGPYVGYTF
>.|.|TRBJ1-1|TRBV5-1
CASSGETGTEAFF
>.|TRBD2|TRBJ2-1|TRBV6-4
CASSEAGGYNEQFF
>once|TRBD2|TRBJ2-7|TRBV6-5
CASSYSLAGKGYEQYF
>.|TRBD1|TRBJ2-5|TRBV5-1
CASSPRTGSEETQYF
>.|.|TRBJ2-2|TRBV19
CASSPYRVGGELFF
>.|TRBD2|TRBJ2-7|TRBV19
CASSIDSGTSRLKQYF
>.|.|TRBJ2-2|TRBV19
CASKEGGYGGELFF
>.|.|TRBJ2-2|TRBV28
CASSLLGSSNTGELFF
>.|.|TRBJ2-2|TRBV6-4
CASSDFPGVAGELFF
>.|.|TRBJ2-4|TRBV2
CASRGTGAKNIQYF
>.|.|TRBJ1-2|TRBV12-3/TRBV12-4
CASSLSNNYGYTF
>few|TRBD1|TRBJ1-3|TRBV4-2
CASSQLTQGDHGNTIYF
>.|.|TRBJ1-1|TRBV5-4
CASSPAAGGADTEAFF
>.|.|TRBJ2-1|TRBV2
CASSHKGHYNEQFF
>.|TRBD2|TRBJ2-2|TRBV10-2
CASSRLAGSDTGELFF
>.|.|TRBJ1-5|TRBV5-1
CASSPGGGDSNQPQHF
>once|.|TRBJ2-7|TRBV28
CASSRGYEQYF
>.|TRBD1|TRBJ1-1|TRBV3-1/TRBV3-2
CASSPGTVNTEAFF
>once|TRBD2|TRBJ2-3|TRBV5-5
CASSQTTSGAYTDTQYF
>.|.|TRBJ1-3|TRBV3-1/TRBV3-2
CASSQNPLGLPIGNTIYF
>.|.|TRBJ2-5|TRBV6-5
CASRMALRGSQYF
>.|TRBD2|TRBJ2-1|TRBV7-9
CASTIAGGNNEQFF
>.|.|TRBJ2-1|TRBV6-2/TRBV6-3
CASSYFPLYLAREYNEQFF
>.|TRBD1|TRBJ2-3|TRBV2
CASSGTGGLDTQYF
>.|.|TRBJ1-1|TRBV27
CASSLQVGRFTEAFF
>.|TRBD2|TRBJ2-7|TRBV9
CASSSSTSGKGEQYF
>once|.|TRBJ2-3|TRBV24-1
CATSDYTDTQYF
>.|.|TRBJ2-2|TRBV18
CASSPSAGGARTTGELFF
>.|.|TRBJ1-2|TRBV29-1
CSVGSTVGGYTF
>once|.|TRBJ1-1|TRBV7-6
CASTLNTEAFF
>.|.|TRBJ2-5|TRBV7-2
CASSYDWYQETQYF
>.|TRBD1|TRBJ2-2|TRBV2
CASSEQGAWGSGELFF
>.|.|TRBJ2-5|TRBV10-3
CAISDWTRGVGETQYF
>.|TRBD2|TRBJ2-7|TRBV28
CASGLAGGAYEQYF
>.|TRBD2|TRBJ2-7|TRBV18
CASSEREKGEQYF
>.|.|TRBJ2-3|TRBV7-9
CASSSSGVTDTQYF
>.|TRBD1|TRBJ1-1|TRBV3-1/TRBV3-2
CASSQGQAITEAFF
>.|TRBD1|TRBJ1-2|TRBV5-4
CASSTEPGQGAVRSYGYTF
>.|TRBD1|TRBJ1-3|TRBV11-3
CASSPGQGYGNTIYF
>.|.|TRBJ1-2|TRBV6-5
CASTTTSDYGYTF
>.|.|TRBJ2-1|TRBV5-1
CASSLASSSYNEQFF
>once|TRBD1|TRBJ1-5|TRBV7-6
CASSYRTGWNQPQHF
>few|TRBD1|TRBJ1-2|TRBV27
CASRGYKQGEHYGYTF
>.|.|TRBJ1-1|TRBV2
CASAGPQNTEAFF
>.|.|TRBJ1-5|TRBV6-5
CASSYSGGSDQPQHF
>.|.|TRBJ2-4|TRBV12-1
CASSQPGLAKNIQYF
>.|TRBD1|TRBJ2-1|TRBV9
CASSVTGVSYNEQFF
>.|.|TRBJ1-1|TRBV4-3
CASSQGMGRGVTEAFF
>.|.|TRBJ2-3|TRBV5-1
CASSPLIRSGSTDTQYF
>.|.|TRBJ2-7|TRBV4-2
CASSQDGGDVGEQYF
>few|.|TRBJ2-3|TRBV19
CASSDGVAGDTQYF
>.|TRBD1|TRBJ1-2|TRBV5-4
CASSPALRQGYGYTF
>.|TRBD1|TRBJ1-5|TRBV19
CASSDGTGVYSNQPQHF
>few|TRBD2|TRBJ2-1|TRBV2
CASSSLLAGVNNEQFF
>.|.|TRBJ1-5|TRBV6-7
CARGRVPFLNQPQHF
>.|.|TRBJ2-1|TRBV19
CASSEYGSGTNEQFF
>.|.|TRBJ2-5|TRBV6-2/TRBV6-3
CASSYLEQETQYF
>.|.|TRBJ2-5|TRBV9
CASSAQGIRETQYF